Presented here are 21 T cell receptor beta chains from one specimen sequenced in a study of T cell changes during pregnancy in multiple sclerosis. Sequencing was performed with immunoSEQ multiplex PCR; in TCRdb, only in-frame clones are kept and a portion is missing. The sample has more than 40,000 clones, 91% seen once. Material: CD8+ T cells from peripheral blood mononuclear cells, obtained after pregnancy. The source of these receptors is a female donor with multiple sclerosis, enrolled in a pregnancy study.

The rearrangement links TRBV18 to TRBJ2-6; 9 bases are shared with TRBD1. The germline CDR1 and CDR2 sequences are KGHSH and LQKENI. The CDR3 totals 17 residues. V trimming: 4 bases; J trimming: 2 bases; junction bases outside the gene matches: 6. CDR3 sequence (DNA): TGTGCCAGCTCACTCACCCGGACAGGGGCTGGGGCCAACGTCCTGACTTTC. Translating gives CASSLTRTGAGANVLTF.

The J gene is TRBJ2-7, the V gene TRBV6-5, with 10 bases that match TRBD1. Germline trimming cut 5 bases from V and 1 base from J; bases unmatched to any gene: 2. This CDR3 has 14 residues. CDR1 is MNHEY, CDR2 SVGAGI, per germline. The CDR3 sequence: CASSDRGLSYEQYF. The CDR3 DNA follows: TGTGCCAGCAGTGACAGGGGGCTTTCCTACGAGCAGTACTTC.

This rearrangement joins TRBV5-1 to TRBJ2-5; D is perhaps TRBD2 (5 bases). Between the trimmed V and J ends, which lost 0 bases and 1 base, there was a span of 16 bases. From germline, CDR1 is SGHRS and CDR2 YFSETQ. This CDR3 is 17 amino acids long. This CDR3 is CASSLVGVGVTQETQYF. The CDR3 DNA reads TGCGCCAGCAGCTTGGTGGGCGTCGGGGTCACCCAAGAGACCCAGTACTTC.

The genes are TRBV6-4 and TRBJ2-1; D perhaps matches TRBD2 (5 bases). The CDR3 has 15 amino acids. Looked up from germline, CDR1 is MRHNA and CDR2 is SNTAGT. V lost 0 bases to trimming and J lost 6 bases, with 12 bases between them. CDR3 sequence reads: CASSDSWNRGNEQFF. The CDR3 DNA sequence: TGTGCCAGCAGTGACTCGTGGAATCGGGGCAATGAGCAGTTCTTC.

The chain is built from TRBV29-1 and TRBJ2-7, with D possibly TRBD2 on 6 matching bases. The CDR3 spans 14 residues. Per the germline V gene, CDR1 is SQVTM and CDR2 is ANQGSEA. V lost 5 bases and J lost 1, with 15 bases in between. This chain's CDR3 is CSVRWGEKSYEQYF. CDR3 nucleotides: TGCAGCGTTCGTTGGGGGGAAAAGTCCTACGAGCAGTACTTC.

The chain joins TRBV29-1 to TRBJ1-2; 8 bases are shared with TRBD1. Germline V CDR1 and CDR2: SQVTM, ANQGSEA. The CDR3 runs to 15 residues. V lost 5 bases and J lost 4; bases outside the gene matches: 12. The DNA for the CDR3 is TGCAGCGTTCCCGCGGTTAGGACAGGGCGCTATGGCTACACCTTC. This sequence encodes CSVPAVRTGRYGYTF.

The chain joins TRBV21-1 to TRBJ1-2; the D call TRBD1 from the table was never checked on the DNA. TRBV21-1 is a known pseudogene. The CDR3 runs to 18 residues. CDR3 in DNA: TGTGCCAGCAGCAAAGACAGGGCAGGGGGCTTATTAAACTATGGCTACACCTTC. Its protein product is CASSKDRAGGLLNYGYTF.

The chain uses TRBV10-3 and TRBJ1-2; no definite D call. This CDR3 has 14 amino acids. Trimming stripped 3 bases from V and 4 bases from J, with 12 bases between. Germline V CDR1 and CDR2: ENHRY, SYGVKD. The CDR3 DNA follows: TGTGCCATCAGTGAACCGCAGGTAGTCTATGGCTACACCTTC. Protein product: CAISEPQVVYGYTF.

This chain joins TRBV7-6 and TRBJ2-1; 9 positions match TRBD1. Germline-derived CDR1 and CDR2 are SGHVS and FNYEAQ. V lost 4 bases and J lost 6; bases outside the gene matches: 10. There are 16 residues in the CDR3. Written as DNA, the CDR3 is TGTGCCAGCAGCTCTAGCCGGGACAGGGTTAGCAATGAGCAGTTCTTC. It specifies CASSSSRDRVSNEQFF.

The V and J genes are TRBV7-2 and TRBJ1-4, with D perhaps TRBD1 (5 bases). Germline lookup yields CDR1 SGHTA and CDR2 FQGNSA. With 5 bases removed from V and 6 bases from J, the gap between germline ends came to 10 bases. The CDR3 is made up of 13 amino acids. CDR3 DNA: TGTGCCAGCAGCACCAGGGCTGATGAAAAACTGTTTTTT. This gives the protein CASSTRADEKLFF.

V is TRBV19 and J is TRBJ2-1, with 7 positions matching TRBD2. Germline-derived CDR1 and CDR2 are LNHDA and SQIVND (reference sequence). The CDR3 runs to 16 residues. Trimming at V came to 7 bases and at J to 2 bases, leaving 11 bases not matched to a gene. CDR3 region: CASTLRASGAYNEQFF. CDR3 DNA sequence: TGTGCCAGTACTCTCCGGGCTAGCGGAGCCTACAATGAGCAGTTCTTC.

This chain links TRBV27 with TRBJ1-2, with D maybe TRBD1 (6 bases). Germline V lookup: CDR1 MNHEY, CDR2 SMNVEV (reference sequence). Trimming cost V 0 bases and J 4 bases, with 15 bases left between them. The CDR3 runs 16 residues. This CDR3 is CASSLSWGGGRYGYTF. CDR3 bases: TGTGCCAGCAGTTTATCTTGGGGGGGCGGTCGCTATGGCTACACCTTC.

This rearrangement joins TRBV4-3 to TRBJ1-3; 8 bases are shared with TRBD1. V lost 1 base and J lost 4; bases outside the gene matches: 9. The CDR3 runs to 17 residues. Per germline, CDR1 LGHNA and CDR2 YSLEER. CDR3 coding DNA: TGCGCCAGCAGCCAAGTTCCGGACAGGGTGTACGGAAACACCATATATTTT. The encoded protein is CASSQVPDRVYGNTIYF.

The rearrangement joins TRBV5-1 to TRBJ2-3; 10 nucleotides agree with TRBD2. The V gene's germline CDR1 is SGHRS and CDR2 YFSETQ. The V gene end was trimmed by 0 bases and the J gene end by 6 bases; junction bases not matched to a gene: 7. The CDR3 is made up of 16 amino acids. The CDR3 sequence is CASSLGSSGRGDTQYF. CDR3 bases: TGCGCCAGCAGCTTGGGGTCTAGCGGGAGAGGCGATACGCAGTATTTT.

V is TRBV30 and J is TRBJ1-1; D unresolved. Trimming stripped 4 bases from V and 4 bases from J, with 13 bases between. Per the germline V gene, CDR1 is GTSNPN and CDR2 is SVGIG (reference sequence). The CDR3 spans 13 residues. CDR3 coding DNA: TGTGCCTGGACCGACATAGAGTTCACTGAAGCTTTCTTT. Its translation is CAWTDIEFTEAFF.

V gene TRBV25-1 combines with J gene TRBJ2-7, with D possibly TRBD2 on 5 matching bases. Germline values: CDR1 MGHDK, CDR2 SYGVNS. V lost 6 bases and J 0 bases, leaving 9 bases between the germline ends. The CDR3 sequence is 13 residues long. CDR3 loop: CASRGGYSYEQYF. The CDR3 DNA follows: TGTGCCAGCAGGGGCGGGTACTCCTACGAGCAGTACTTC.

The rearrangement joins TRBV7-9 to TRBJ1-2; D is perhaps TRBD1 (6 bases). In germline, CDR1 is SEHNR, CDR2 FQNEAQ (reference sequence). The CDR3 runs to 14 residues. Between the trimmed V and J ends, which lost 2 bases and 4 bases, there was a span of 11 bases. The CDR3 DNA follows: TGTGCCAGCAGCTTAAGAGACAGGAGCTATGGCTACACCTTC. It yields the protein CASSLRDRSYGYTF. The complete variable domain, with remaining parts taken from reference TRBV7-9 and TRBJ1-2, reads DTGVSQNPRHKITKRGQNVTFRCDPISEHNRLYWYRQTLGQGPEFLTYFQNEAQLEKSRLLSDRFSAERPKGSFSTLEIQRTEQGDSAMYLCASSLRDRSYGYTFGSGTRLTVV.

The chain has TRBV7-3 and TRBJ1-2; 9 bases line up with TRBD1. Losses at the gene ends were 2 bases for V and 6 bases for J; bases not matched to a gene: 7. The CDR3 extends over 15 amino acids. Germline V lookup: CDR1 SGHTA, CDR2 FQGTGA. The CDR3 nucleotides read TGTGCCAGCAGCTTAGGGGACAGGGCATTGGATGGCTACACCTTC. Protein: CASSLGDRALDGYTF.

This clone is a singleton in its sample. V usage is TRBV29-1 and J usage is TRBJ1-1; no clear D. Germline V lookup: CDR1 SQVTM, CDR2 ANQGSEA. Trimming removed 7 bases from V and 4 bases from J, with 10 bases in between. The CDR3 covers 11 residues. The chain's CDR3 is CSAPRGTEAFF. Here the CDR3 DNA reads TGCAGCGCACCTCGGGGCACTGAAGCTTTCTTT.

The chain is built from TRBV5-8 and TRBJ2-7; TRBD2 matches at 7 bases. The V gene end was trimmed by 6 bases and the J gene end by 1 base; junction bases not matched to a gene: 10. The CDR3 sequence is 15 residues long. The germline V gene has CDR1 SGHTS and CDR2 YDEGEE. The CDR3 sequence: CASNPRWGGSYEQYF. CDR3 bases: TGTGCCAGCAACCCCCGTTGGGGAGGGTCCTACGAGCAGTACTTC.

CDR3 nucleotide sequence: TGTGCCAGTAGTTCTACTAGCGGGAGTTTCGACGAGCAGTACTTC. Its protein is CASSSTSGSFDEQYF. This chain joins TRBV19 and TRBJ2-7; 11 bases fit TRBD2. The trim removed 5 bases at V and 5 bases at J, leaving 8 bases unmatched. The germline CDR1 and CDR2 sequences are LNHDA and SQIVND (reference sequence). CDR3 size: 15 residues.